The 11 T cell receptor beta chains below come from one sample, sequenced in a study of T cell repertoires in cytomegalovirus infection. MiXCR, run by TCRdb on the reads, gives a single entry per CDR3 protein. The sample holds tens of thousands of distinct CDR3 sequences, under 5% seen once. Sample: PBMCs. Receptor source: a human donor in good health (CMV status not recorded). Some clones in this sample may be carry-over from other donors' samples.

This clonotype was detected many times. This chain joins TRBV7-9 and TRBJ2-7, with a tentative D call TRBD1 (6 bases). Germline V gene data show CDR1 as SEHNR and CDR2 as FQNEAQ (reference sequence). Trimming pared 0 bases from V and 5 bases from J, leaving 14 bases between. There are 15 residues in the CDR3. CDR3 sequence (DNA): TGTGCCAGCAGCTTAGCAGGGGGATATGACCACGAGCAGTACTTC. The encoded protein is CASSLAGGYDHEQYF.

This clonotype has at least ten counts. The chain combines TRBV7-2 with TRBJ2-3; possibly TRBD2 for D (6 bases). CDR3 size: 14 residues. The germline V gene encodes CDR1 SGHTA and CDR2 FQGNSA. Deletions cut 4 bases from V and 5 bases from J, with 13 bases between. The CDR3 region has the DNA TGTGCCAGCAGCTCCGACGGGAGAAAAGATACGCAGTATTTT. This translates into CASSSDGRKDTQYF.

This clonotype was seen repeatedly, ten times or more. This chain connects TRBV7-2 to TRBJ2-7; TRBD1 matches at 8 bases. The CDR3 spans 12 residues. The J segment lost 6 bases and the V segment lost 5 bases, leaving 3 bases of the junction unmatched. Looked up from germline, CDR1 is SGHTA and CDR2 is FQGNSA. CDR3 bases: TGTGCCAGCAGCCCCGGGACAGGCGAGCAGTACTTC. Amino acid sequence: CASSPGTGEQYF.

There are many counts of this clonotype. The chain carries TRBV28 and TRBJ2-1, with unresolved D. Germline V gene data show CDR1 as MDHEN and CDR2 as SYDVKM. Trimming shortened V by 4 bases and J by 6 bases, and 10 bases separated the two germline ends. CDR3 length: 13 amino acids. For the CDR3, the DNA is TGTGCCAGCAGTTCGACCCCACCCAATGAGCAGTTCTTC. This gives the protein CASSSTPPNEQFF.

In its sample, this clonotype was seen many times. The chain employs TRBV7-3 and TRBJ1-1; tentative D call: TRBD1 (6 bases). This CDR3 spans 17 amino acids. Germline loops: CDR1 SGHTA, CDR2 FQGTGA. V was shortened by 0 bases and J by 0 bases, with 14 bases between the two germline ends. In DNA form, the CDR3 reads TGTGCCAGCAGCTTAACGCCGGGGGACAACATGAACACTGAAGCTTTCTTT. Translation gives CASSLTPGDNMNTEAFF.

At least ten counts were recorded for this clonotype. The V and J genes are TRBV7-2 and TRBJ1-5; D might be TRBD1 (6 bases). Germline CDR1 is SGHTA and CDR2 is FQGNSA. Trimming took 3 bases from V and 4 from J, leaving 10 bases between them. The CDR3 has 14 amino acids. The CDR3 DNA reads TGTGCCAGCAGCTTTAAAGGGGGGAATCAGCCCCAGCATTTT. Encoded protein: CASSFKGGNQPQHF.

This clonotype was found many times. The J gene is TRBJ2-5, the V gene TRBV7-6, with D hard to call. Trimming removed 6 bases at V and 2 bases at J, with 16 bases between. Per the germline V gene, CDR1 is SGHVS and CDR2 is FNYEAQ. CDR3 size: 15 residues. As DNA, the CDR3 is TGTGCCAGCAGTTCTCCGGGTGGCGTTCAAGAGACCCAGTACTTC. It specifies CASSSPGGVQETQYF.

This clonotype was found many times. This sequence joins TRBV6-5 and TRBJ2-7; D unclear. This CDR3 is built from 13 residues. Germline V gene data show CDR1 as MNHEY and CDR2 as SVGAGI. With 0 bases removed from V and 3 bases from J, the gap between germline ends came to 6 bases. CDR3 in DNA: TGTGCCAGCAGTTACTCTCCTAGCTACGAGCAGTACTTC. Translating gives CASSYSPSYEQYF.

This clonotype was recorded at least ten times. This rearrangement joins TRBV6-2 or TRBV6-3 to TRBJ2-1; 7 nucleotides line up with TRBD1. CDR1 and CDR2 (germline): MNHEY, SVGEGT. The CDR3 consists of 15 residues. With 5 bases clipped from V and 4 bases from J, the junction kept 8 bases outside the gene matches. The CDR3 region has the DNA TGTGCCAGCAGTGCCCCCGGGACAGCGTACAATGAGCAGTTCTTC. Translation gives CASSAPGTAYNEQFF.

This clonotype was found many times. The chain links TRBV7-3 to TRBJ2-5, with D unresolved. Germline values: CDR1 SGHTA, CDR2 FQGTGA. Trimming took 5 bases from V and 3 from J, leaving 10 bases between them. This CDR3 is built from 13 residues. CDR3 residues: CASSLGPKETQYF. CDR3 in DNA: TGTGCCAGCAGCCTCGGACCGAAAGAGACCCAGTACTTC.

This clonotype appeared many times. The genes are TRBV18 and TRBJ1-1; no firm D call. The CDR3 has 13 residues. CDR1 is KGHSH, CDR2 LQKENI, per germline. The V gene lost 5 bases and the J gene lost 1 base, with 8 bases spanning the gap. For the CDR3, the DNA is TGTGCCAGCTCAATGTTGAGGAACACTGAAGCTTTCTTT. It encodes CASSMLRNTEAFF.